This entry lists 10 T cell receptor beta chains sequenced from one sample in a study of CD8 T cells in Susac syndrome. An input of about 0.5 to 1 ug of RNA was subjected to reverse transcription using random hexamers. A single record per CDR3 protein comes from TCRdb applying MiXCR to the immunoSEQ multiplex PCR reads. The repertoire holds approximately 110,000 distinct CDR3 sequences, with approximately 95% as singletons. Sequencing used CD8+ T cells from PBMCs. The receptors originated from a human donor with multiple sclerosis.

The gene calls are TRBV29-1 and TRBJ2-1; D ambiguous. Trimming pared 2 bases from V and 9 bases from J, leaving 11 bases between. Per germline, CDR1 SQVTM and CDR2 ANQGSEA. This CDR3 region has 12 residues. The CDR3 sequence is CSVESPRSEQFF. The CDR3 DNA follows: TGCAGCGTTGAATCCCCCAGGTCTGAGCAGTTCTTC.

This clonotype has just one count. This chain uses TRBV7-8 with TRBJ2-3, with a possible D match to TRBD2 (7 bases). V lost 7 bases and J lost 0, with 20 bases in between. There are 17 residues in the CDR3. Germline V CDR1 and CDR2: SGHVS, FQNEAQ. CDR3 residues: CASIGGGAGTSTDTQYF. The CDR3 region has the DNA TGTGCCAGCATCGGTGGGGGGGCGGGAACAAGCACAGATACGCAGTATTTT.

This clonotype was seen a single time. V is TRBV20-1 and J is TRBJ2-3, with 11 bases aligning to TRBD2. There are 16 residues in the CDR3. V shed 3 bases and J 4 bases; nucleotides not matched to a gene: 9. Germline loops: CDR1 DFQATT, CDR2 SNEGSKA (reference sequence). The chain's CDR3 is CSASRGSGGAADTQYF. As DNA, the CDR3 is TGCAGTGCTAGTAGGGGTAGCGGGGGGGCTGCAGATACGCAGTATTTT.

This rearrangement joins TRBV29-1 to TRBJ2-5; TRBD2 is a possible D gene (6 bases). Germline V gives CDR1 SQVTM, CDR2 ANQGSEA. V gave up 4 bases and J gave up 6 bases, with 18 bases separating them. CDR3 length equals 14 residues. The CDR3 region is CSVVRPPGGKTQYF. DNA for the CDR3: TGCAGCGTTGTTCGGCCCCCAGGAGGGAAGACCCAGTACTTC.

The chain employs TRBV6-8 and TRBJ1-4; D possibly corresponds to TRBD1 (5 bases). This CDR3 has 14 amino acids. Germline loops: CDR1 MNHGY, CDR2 SAAAGT. The V and J ends lost 8 bases and 8 bases respectively, with 18 bases between them. The CDR3 here is CASLFRGLGEKLFF. CDR3 coding DNA: TGTGCCAGCCTGTTCCGGGGCCTGGGCGAAAAACTGTTTTTT.

The rearrangement uses TRBV19 and TRBJ2-7; a possible D gene is TRBD1 (5 bases). Trimming removed 7 bases from V and 0 bases from J, with 13 bases in between. CDR1 and CDR2 (germline): LNHDA, SQIVND (reference sequence). The CDR3 totals 14 residues. CDR3 in amino acids: CASTPTAASYEQYF. The DNA of the CDR3 is TGTGCCAGTACCCCGACAGCCGCCTCCTACGAGCAGTACTTC.

The chain has TRBV9 and TRBJ1-2, with 9 bases lining up with TRBD1. The CDR3 contains 14 residues. J lost 6 bases, V lost 4 bases, and 7 bases had no gene match. Per germline, CDR1 SGDLS and CDR2 YYNGEE. CDR3 protein: CASSPRDRANGYTF. CDR3 in DNA: TGTGCCAGCAGCCCCCGGGACAGGGCGAATGGCTACACCTTC.

The V call is TRBV25-1, the J call TRBJ1-2, with D possibly being TRBD1 (5 bases). V was shortened by 3 bases and J by 8 bases, with 16 bases between the two germline ends. The CDR3 extends over 14 amino acids. Germline CDR1 and CDR2: MGHDK and SYGVNS. The DNA of the CDR3 is TGTGCCAGCAGTGACCAGGGACCCTTTACGGGCTACACCTTC. Its protein product is CASSDQGPFTGYTF.

The chain has TRBV2 and TRBJ1-1; unclear D gene. Germline-derived CDR1 and CDR2 are SNHLY and FYNNEI. The CDR3 spans 15 residues. The V gene lost 6 bases and the J gene lost 0 bases, with 14 bases spanning the gap. The CDR3 region has the DNA TGTGCCAGCAGGGAACCGGGAACCATGAACACTGAAGCTTTCTTT. Translation: CASREPGTMNTEAFF. Variable domain in full (rest from reference TRBV2 and TRBJ1-1): EPEVTQTPSHQVTQMGQEVILRCVPISNHLYFYWYRQILGQKVEFLVSFYNNEISEKSEIFDDQFSVERPDGSNFTLKIRSTKLEDSAMYFCASREPGTMNTEAFFGQGTRLTVV.

The chain is built from TRBV13 and TRBJ1-2; D remains ambiguous. This CDR3 contains 12 residues. CDR1 and CDR2 (germline): PRHDT, FYEKMQ (reference sequence). The V end was cut by 3 bases, the J end by 6 bases, with 8 bases between. The CDR3 loop reads CASSFKPDGYTF. CDR3 bases: TGTGCCAGCAGCTTTAAACCGGATGGCTACACCTTC.